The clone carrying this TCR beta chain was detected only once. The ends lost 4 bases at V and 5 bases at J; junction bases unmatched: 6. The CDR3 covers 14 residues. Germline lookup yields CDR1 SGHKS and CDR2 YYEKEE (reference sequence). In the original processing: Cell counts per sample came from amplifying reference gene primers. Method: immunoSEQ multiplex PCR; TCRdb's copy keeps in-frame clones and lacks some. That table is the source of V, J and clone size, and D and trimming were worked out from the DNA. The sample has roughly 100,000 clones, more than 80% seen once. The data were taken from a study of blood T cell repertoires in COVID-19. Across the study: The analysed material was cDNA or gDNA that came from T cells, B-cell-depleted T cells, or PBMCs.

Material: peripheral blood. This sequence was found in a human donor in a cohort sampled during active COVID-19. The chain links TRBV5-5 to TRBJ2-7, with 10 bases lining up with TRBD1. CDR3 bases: TGTGCCAGCAGCCTAGGACAGGGGGTTCACGAGCAGTACTTC. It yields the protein CASSLGQGVHEQYF.